Listed here are 14 T cell receptor beta chains from one sample, sequenced in a study of blood T cells in healthy people across ages. A second PCR of roughly 7 to 11 cycles used a sample-barcoded 5' primer and a J-beta primer mix. TCRdb recomputed calls from the 5' RACE reads with MiXCR, one row per CDR3 protein. The sample yields 650,000 to 800,000 distinct CDR3 sequences, around two fifths seen once. Sequencing used blood. These receptors were taken from a man aged 55 to 70 in good health.

Note on this clonotype: A read error may account for a junction end that differs from germline. The chain uses TRBV25-1 and TRBJ1-5; the match to TRBD1 covers 7 bases. This CDR3 has 15 residues. The germline CDR1 and CDR2 sequences are MGHDK and SYGVNS. CDR3 region: CASSEAGDRNQPQHF. In DNA, the CDR3 is TGTGCCAGTAGTGAAGCAGGGGACAGAAATCAGCCCCAGCATTTT.

The chain is built from TRBV12-3 or TRBV12-4 and TRBJ1-2, with D possibly TRBD1 on 5 matching bases. CDR3 length: 13 amino acids. CDR3: CVLIYRGGNGYTF. The CDR3 bases are TGTGTCCTCATTTATAGGGGAGGGAATGGCTACACCTTC.

This clonotype was observed a few times. The chain is built from TRBV7-9 and TRBJ2-1; D ambiguous. Between the trimmed V and J ends, which lost 1 base and 7 bases, there was a span of 11 bases. Germline CDR1 is SEHNR and CDR2 is FQNEAQ (reference sequence). The CDR3 extends over 14 amino acids. CDR3 protein: CASSLDLLGNEQFF. Here the CDR3 DNA reads TGTGCCAGCAGCTTAGACCTACTGGGGAATGAGCAGTTCTTC.

The chain carries TRBV7-9 and TRBJ2-1; perhaps TRBD1 as D (5 bases). The V and J ends lost 5 bases and 2 bases respectively, with 22 bases between them. CDR3 length: 18 residues. Per the germline V gene, CDR1 is SEHNR and CDR2 is FQNEAQ (reference sequence). The CDR3 bases are TGTGCCAGCAGCCCCTACCTGACAAGGGGATTCACCTACAATGAGCAGTTCTTC. Protein sequence: CASSPYLTRGFTYNEQFF. Full variable domain (rest looked up from reference TRBV7-9 and TRBJ2-1): DTGVSQNPRHKITKRGQNVTFRCDPISEHNRLYWYRQTLGQGPEFLTYFQNEAQLEKSRLLSDRFSAERPKGSFSTLEIQRTEQGDSAMYLCASSPYLTRGFTYNEQFFGPGTRLTVL.

This clonotype showed up just once. Given a much more abundant clone one base away, this may be a read error. The rearrangement uses TRBV5-4 and TRBJ2-7; 8 bases agree with TRBD1. CDR1 is SGHNT, CDR2 YYREEE, per germline (reference sequence). V lost 6 bases, J lost 7 bases, and 15 bases stayed unmatched. This CDR3 contains 15 residues. The CDR3 loop reads CASKNQGASDNEQYF. DNA for the CDR3: TGTGCCAGCAAAAACCAGGGGGCGTCTGACAATGAGCAGTACTTC.

The table lists this clonotype with a count of one. V usage is TRBV2 and J usage is TRBJ2-7, with 8 bases lining up with TRBD1. CDR1 and CDR2 (germline): SNHLY, FYNNEI. After removal of 0 bases from V and 1 base from J, the junction contained 5 bases not matched to a gene. This CDR3 has 16 amino acids. The CDR3 DNA follows: TGTGCCAGCAGTGAAGCGTTTACAGGGGGATCCTACGAGCAGTACTTC. It codes for CASSEAFTGGSYEQYF.

J is TRBJ1-2 and V is TRBV7-9, with a weak D call TRBD1 (6 bases). V shed 7 bases and J shed 6 bases, with 18 bases lying between them. The CDR3 has 14 residues. Looked up from germline, CDR1 is SEHNR and CDR2 is FQNEAQ (reference sequence). CDR3 in DNA: TGTGCCAGCAACCTAGGGGGGGATCTAGATGGCTACACCTTC. It codes for CASNLGGDLDGYTF.

Only a few counts were recorded for this clonotype. The V gene is TRBV7-2, the J gene TRBJ2-5, with TRBD2 matching over 15 bases. Germline V lookup: CDR1 SGHTA, CDR2 FQGNSA. There are 16 residues in the CDR3. J lost 7 bases, V lost 2 bases, and 5 bases had no gene match. CDR3 region: CASSLRTSGGDGTQYF. CDR3 sequence (DNA): TGTGCCAGCAGCTTAAGGACTAGCGGGGGGGACGGGACCCAGTACTTC.

This clonotype was found a few times. The chain employs TRBV11-2 and TRBJ2-4; maybe TRBD2 (5 bases). V lost 2 bases, J lost 9 bases, and 17 bases lay in between. CDR1 is SGHAT and CDR2 is FQNNGV in the germline V gene. The CDR3 sequence is 15 residues long. The CDR3 loop reads CASSLKGWAEGIQYF. For the CDR3, the DNA is TGTGCCAGCAGCTTAAAAGGATGGGCCGAGGGCATTCAGTACTTC. Together with reference TRBV11-2 and TRBJ2-4, the CDR3 gives the full variable domain: EAGVAQSPRYKIIEKRQSVAFWCNPISGHATLYWYQQILGQGPKLLIQFQNNGVVDDSQLPKDRFSAERLKGVDSTLKIQPAKLEDSAVYLCASSLKGWAEGIQYFGAGTRLSVL.

J is TRBJ2-7 and V is TRBV5-5; either TRBD1 or TRBD2 may fit D (5 bases each). The V gene lost 2 bases and the J gene lost 2 bases, with 11 bases spanning the gap. CDR1 is SGHKS and CDR2 is YYEKEE in the germline V gene (reference sequence). The CDR3 length is 14 residues. The DNA for the CDR3 is TGTGCCAGCAGCTTTCGTGGGGGTACCTACGAGCAGTACTTC. It is translated as CASSFRGGTYEQYF.

V usage is TRBV5-1 and J usage is TRBJ2-1; 8 bases match TRBD1. The trim removed 0 bases at V and 8 bases at J, leaving 7 bases unmatched. There are 15 residues in the CDR3. In germline, CDR1 is SGHRS, CDR2 YFSETQ. For the CDR3, the DNA is TGCGCCAGCAGCTTGGGGGACAGGTATTTTGATGAGCAGTTCTTC. It is translated as CASSLGDRYFDEQFF.

The gene calls are TRBV29-1 and TRBJ2-1; 10 positions agree with TRBD2. The J call may not be correct, given that the DNA end is closer to TRBJ2-7. Germline V lookup: CDR1 SQVTM, CDR2 ANQGSEA. This CDR3 is 13 amino acids long. The CDR3 nucleotides are TGCAGCGTTATGACTAGCGGGCACAATGAGCAGTACTTC. Protein product: CSVMTSGHNEQYF.

The chain has TRBV4-1 and TRBJ1-2; D is uncertain. The CDR3 loop spans 18 amino acids. Germline V gene data show CDR1 as MGHRA and CDR2 as YSYEKL. V was cut by 0 bases and J by 8 bases, with 25 bases left in between. CDR3 residues: CASSQDRRKYREDEGYTF. The DNA for the CDR3 is TGCGCCAGCAGCCAAGATCGCCGGAAATATAGGGAGGATGAGGGCTACACCTTC.

This clonotype was picked up a small number of times. The chain employs TRBV5-6 and TRBJ2-3; 12 bases line up with TRBD2. The CDR3 has 17 residues. J lost 5 bases, V lost 4 bases, and 11 bases had no gene match. In germline, CDR1 is SGHDT, CDR2 YYEEEE. CDR3 loop: CASSAFRTSGEIDTQYF. The CDR3 nucleotides are TGTGCCAGCAGCGCATTCCGGACTAGCGGGGAAATAGATACGCAGTATTTT.